A selection of T cell receptor beta chains follows, all from one sample in a study of T cell repertoires in cytomegalovirus infection. TCRdb re-called the reads with MiXCR, one entry per CDR3 protein. The sample lists approximately 500,000 distinct CDR3 sequences, about 15% occurring once. Sample: CD8+ T cells from PBMCs. Receptors originate from a human donor in good health (CMV status not recorded). Some clones in this sample may be carry-over from other donors' samples. Both conserved end residues are part of each CDR3. A D gene is named only where the DNA matches it firmly. Clone size, where shown, is once, few, many, or a class for clones that have expanded.

d_gene | abundance | j_gene | v_gene | CDR3nt | CDR3aa
TRBD1 | few | TRBJ2-7 | TRBV20-1 | TGCAGTGCTAGACCAAGGACAGGGCTCTACGAGCAGTACTTC | CSARPRTGLYEQYF
. | few | TRBJ1-4 | TRBV27 | TGTGCCAGCAGAGAGACAGCAACTAATGAAAAACTGTTTTTT | CASRETATNEKLFF
. | few | TRBJ2-7 | TRBV7-9 | TGTGCCAGCAGCTTAGACGGGGCGCGTCGGGAGCAGTACTTC | CASSLDGARREQYF
. | few | TRBJ2-3 | TRBV24-1 | TGTGCCACCAGTGATGGGGGGATTGAGGCGACAGATACGCAGTATTTT | CATSDGGIEATDTQYF
. | many | TRBJ1-1 | TRBV27 | TGTGCCAGCAGTTTATCAGTGGGCCGGCGGGAGAGCTCCCTTTTT | CASSLSVGRRESSLF
. | many | TRBJ2-7 | TRBV12-3/TRBV12-4 | TGTGCCAGCAGGGGGGGGCGATACGAGCAGTACTTC | CASRGGRYEQYF
. | many | TRBJ1-1 | TRBV7-9 | TGTGCCAGCAGCCCTCATGGGGGGAACACTGAAGCTTTCTTT | CASSPHGGNTEAFF
. | . | TRBJ2-1 | TRBV6-1 | TGTGCCAGCAGTCCATGGCCTGGCAATGAGCAGTTCTTC | CASSPWPGNEQFF
. | . | TRBJ2-3 | TRBV9 | TGTGCCAGCAGCGTAGGGACAAAGCCAGATACGCAGTATTTT | CASSVGTKPDTQYF
TRBD1 | few | TRBJ1-2 | TRBV27 | TGTGCCAGCCGCCTCTCCGGGACAGGGGAAGGCTACACCTTC | CASRLSGTGEGYTF
. | many | TRBJ2-1 | TRBV7-9 | TGTGCCAGCAGCTTAGCCGATCGGAATGAGCAGTTCTTC | CASSLADRNEQFF
. | many | TRBJ1-4 | TRBV6-1 | TGTGCCAGCAGTACCCATCGGGACACGACTTATGAAAAACTGTTTTTT | CASSTHRDTTYEKLFF
TRBD1 | many | TRBJ2-3 | TRBV24-1 | TGTGCCACCAGCTCGACAGGGAATACGCAGTATTTT | CATSSTGNTQYF
. | many | TRBJ2-7 | TRBV11-1 | TGTGCCAGCGGATCTCCGGGACACCCAAACGAGCAGTACTTC | CASGSPGHPNEQYF
TRBD2 | . | TRBJ2-3 | TRBV6-2/TRBV6-3 | TGTGCCAGCAGGGGTACTAGCGGGGGCACAGATACGCAGTATTTT | CASRGTSGGTDTQYF
TRBD2 | . | TRBJ2-1 | TRBV6-4 | TGTGCCAGCAGTGAGACTAGCCTCAATGAGCAGTTCTTC | CASSETSLNEQFF
TRBD1 | many | TRBJ2-1 | TRBV4-1 | TGCGCCAGCAGCCCCAGGGGACAGGGGGCCTACAATGAGCAGTTCTTC | CASSPRGQGAYNEQFF
. | many | TRBJ2-3 | TRBV11-2 | TGTGCCAGCAGCTTAGGGGGCATCCCAGGCACAGATACGCAGTATTTT | CASSLGGIPGTDTQYF
. | many | TRBJ2-7 | TRBV7-6 | TGTGCCAGCAGCTTAGAAATAGCGTCACTTTCCTACGAGCAGTACTTC | CASSLEIASLSYEQYF
. | many | TRBJ2-1 | TRBV12-5 | TGTGCTAGTGGTTACGGCGGGCCAGGGAATGAGCAGTTCTTC | CASGYGGPGNEQFF
. | few | TRBJ2-2 | TRBV2 | TGTGCCGGAATACCGGATTCGAACACCGGGGAGCTGTTTTTT | CAGIPDSNTGELFF
. | few | TRBJ2-1 | TRBV6-1 | TGTGCCAGCAGTGAAGGGACAGGGAGGGATGAGCAGTTCTTC | CASSEGTGRDEQFF
. | many | TRBJ1-1 | TRBV6-5 | TGTGCCAGCAGCATCCTTGGGAACACTGAAGCTTTCTTT | CASSILGNTEAFF
. | many | TRBJ2-3 | TRBV7-9 | TGTGCCAGCAGCTTAGCGGGAGCGAGGACAGATACGCAGTATTTT | CASSLAGARTDTQYF
TRBD1 | . | TRBJ2-7 | TRBV20-1 | TGCAGTGCCCGGGACAGTGTAGACTACGAGCAGTACTTC | CSARDSVDYEQYF
TRBD2 | many | TRBJ2-1 | TRBV6-1 | TGTGCCAGCAGTTATCTAGCGGGCTCCTACAATGAGCAGTTCTTC | CASSYLAGSYNEQFF
. | many | TRBJ2-3 | TRBV7-6 | TGTGCCAGCAGCTTAAAGTACGGGGGCCGTCACACAGATACGCAGTATTTT | CASSLKYGGRHTDTQYF
TRBD1 | many | TRBJ1-1 | TRBV19 | TGTGCCAGTAGACCCCGGACAGGGGATAGCTTGAACACTGAAGCTTTCTTT | CASRPRTGDSLNTEAFF
. | . | TRBJ2-1 | TRBV6-4 | TGTGCCAGCGGAGAGACGCCATACAATGAGCAGTTCTTC | CASGETPYNEQFF
TRBD2 | few | TRBJ2-1 | TRBV18 | TGTGCCAGCTCACCGGGACGGACGGGACTAGCGGGGACTTCCTACAATGAGCAGTTCTTC | CASSPGRTGLAGTSYNEQFF
TRBD1 | few | TRBJ2-7 | TRBV5-1 | TGCGCCAGCAGCTTGAGTCCGGACAGGGACGAGCAGTACTTC | CASSLSPDRDEQYF
TRBD1 | few | TRBJ2-2 | TRBV2 | TGTGCCAGCAACCAACTGACAGGGGGCCCCGGGGAGCTGTTTTTT | CASNQLTGGPGELFF
TRBD2 | few | TRBJ2-1 | TRBV7-9 | TGTGCCAGCAGCTCTGGACTAGCGGCCACCTACAATGAGCAGTTCTTC | CASSSGLAATYNEQFF
TRBD1 | . | TRBJ2-3 | TRBV6-2/TRBV6-3 | TGTGCCAGCAGTTCTCCCCTCACTCGACAGGGGGGATTCACAGATACGCAGTATTTT | CASSSPLTRQGGFTDTQYF
. | many | TRBJ2-1 | TRBV11-2 | TGTGCCAGCAGCCTCAAACCTGGACAGAGCTCCTACAATGAGCAGTTCTTC | CASSLKPGQSSYNEQFF
TRBD2 | . | TRBJ2-1 | TRBV2 | TGTGCCAGCAGTGGGACTAGCGGGGGGGCCTACAATGAGCAGTTCTTC | CASSGTSGGAYNEQFF
TRBD2 | many | TRBJ2-3 | TRBV6-1 | TGTGCCAGCAGTGGACTAGCGGGGGCCTCTAGCACAGATACGCAGTATTTT | CASSGLAGASSTDTQYF
. | many | TRBJ2-7 | TRBV5-1 | TGCGCCAGCAGCCCGGACCTGGGGGCCTACGAGCAGTACTTC | CASSPDLGAYEQYF
TRBD1 | few | TRBJ1-5 | TRBV4-1 | TGCGCCAGCAGCCAAGGACAGGGCAGAAATCAGCCCCAGCATTTT | CASSQGQGRNQPQHF
. | many | TRBJ1-5 | TRBV7-9 | TGTGCCAGCAGCTTAGGCTTGGGTCAGCCCCAGCATTTT | CASSLGLGQPQHF
. | few | TRBJ2-3 | TRBV29-1 | TGCAGCGTTGTGGTCAGAAGCACAGATACGCGGTATTTT | CSVVVRSTDTRYF
TRBD1 | . | TRBJ2-4 | TRBV28 | TGTGCCAGCAGTTTAGGGACAGGGAACATTCAGTACTTC | CASSLGTGNIQYF
TRBD1 | . | TRBJ1-5 | TRBV23-1 | TGCGCCGGCCGGGACAGGGCTGATCAGCCCCAGCATTTT | CAGRDRADQPQHF
TRBD1 | . | TRBJ2-7 | TRBV11-2 | TGTGCCAGCAGCCCTGACGGACAGGGTTTGGACGAGCAGTACTTC | CASSPDGQGLDEQYF
. | . | TRBJ1-2 | TRBV2 | TGTGCCAGCAGTGAAGGGGGGATAGGGGCCTATGGCTACACCTTC | CASSEGGIGAYGYTF
TRBD2 | many | TRBJ2-1 | TRBV7-9 | TGTGCCAGCAGCCCGGAGAAGCGGGAGAGGAATGAGCAGTTCTTC | CASSPEKRERNEQFF
. | many | TRBJ1-5 | TRBV27 | TGTGCCAGCAGTCCGTCGTACGGGGTTGGCAATCAGCCCCAGCATTTT | CASSPSYGVGNQPQHF
. | many | TRBJ2-7 | TRBV10-3 | TGTGCCATCAGTGAGTCGGAGGGTTTCAGCGAGCAGTACTTC | CAISESEGFSEQYF
TRBD1 | many | TRBJ2-2 | TRBV7-3 | TGTGCCAGCAGCTTAACGCCGGGACAGGGGAGCCCCGGGGAGCTGTTTTTT | CASSLTPGQGSPGELFF
. | many | TRBJ1-4 | TRBV10-3 | TGTGCCATCAGTGCAAAACTTATGACCTCCCCTAATGAAAAACTGTTTTTT | CAISAKLMTSPNEKLFF
TRBD1 | few | TRBJ1-6 | TRBV4-2 | TGTGCCAGCAGCCAAGTGGGGACAGGTGGTTCACCCCTCCACTTT | CASSQVGTGGSPLHF
. | few | TRBJ1-1 | TRBV11-2 | TGTGCCAGCAGATCATTTCCAGACACTGAAGCTTTCTTT | CASRSFPDTEAFF
. | . | TRBJ2-7 | TRBV28 | TGTGCCAGCAGTCCCCGGGGGCCAGTCCGGGAGCAGTACTTC | CASSPRGPVREQYF